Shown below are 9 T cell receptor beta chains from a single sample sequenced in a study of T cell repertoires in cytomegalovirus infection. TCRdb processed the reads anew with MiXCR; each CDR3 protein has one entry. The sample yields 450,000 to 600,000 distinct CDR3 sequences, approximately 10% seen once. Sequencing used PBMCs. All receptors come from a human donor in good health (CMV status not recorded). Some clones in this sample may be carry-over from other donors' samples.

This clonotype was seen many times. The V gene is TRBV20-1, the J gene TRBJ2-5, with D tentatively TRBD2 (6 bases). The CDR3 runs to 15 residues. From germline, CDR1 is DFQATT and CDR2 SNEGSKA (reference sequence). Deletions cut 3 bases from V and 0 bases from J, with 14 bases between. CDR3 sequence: CSASVPRDYQETQYF. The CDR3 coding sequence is TGCAGTGCTAGCGTTCCCCGGGACTACCAAGAGACCCAGTACTTC.

In DNA, the CDR3 is TGTGCCAGTATTCAAGGGGGCTCAAGTGGCTACACCTTC. Translating it yields CASIQGGSSGYTF. V and J are TRBV19 and TRBJ1-2, with TRBD1 matching 7 bases. The CDR3 length is 13 residues. J lost 7 bases, V lost 7 bases, and 9 bases had no gene match. Germline V CDR1 and CDR2: LNHDA, SQIVND (reference sequence).

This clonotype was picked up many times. The CDR3 DNA is TGTGCCAGCAGTGATGGGGGGACCGGGGAGCTGTTTTTT. Its translation is CASSDGGTGELFF. This chain connects TRBV11-3 to TRBJ2-2; the D gene is possibly TRBD2 (6 bases). The CDR3 has 13 amino acids. V shed 6 bases and J shed 5 bases, with 10 bases lying between them. Germline CDR1 reads SGHNT; CDR2 reads YENEEA.

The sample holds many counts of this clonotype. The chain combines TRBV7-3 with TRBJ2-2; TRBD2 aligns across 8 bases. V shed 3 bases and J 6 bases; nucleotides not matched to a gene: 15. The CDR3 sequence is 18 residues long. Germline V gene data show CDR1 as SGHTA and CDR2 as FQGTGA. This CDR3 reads CASSFSYTGTSDSGELFF. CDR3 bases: TGTGCCAGCAGCTTCTCATATACCGGGACTAGTGATTCCGGGGAGCTGTTTTTT.

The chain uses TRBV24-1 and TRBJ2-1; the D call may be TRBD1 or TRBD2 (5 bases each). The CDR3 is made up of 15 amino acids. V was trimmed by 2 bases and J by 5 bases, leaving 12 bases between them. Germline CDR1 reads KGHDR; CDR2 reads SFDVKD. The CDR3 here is CATSDSGTPNNEQFF. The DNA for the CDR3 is TGTGCCACCAGTGATTCCGGGACCCCTAACAATGAGCAGTTCTTC.

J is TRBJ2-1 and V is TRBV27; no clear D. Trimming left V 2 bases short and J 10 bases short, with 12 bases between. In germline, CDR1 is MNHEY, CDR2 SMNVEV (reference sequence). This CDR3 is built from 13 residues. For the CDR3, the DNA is TGTGCCAGCAGTTTAAGTGGCGTGGGGGAGCAGTTCTTC. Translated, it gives CASSLSGVGEQFF.

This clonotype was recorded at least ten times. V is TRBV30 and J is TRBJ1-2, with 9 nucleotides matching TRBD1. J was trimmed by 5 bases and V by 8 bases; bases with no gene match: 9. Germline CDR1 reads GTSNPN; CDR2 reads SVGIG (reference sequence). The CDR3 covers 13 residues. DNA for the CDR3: TGTGCCACCGGGACAGGGCTCATGTATGGCTACACCTTC. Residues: CATGTGLMYGYTF.

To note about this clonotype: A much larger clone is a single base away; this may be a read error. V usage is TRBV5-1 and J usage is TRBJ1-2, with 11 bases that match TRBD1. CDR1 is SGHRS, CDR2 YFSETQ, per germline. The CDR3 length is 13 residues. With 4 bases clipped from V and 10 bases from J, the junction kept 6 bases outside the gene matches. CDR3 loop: CASSTRTGGDYTF. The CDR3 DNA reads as TGCGCCAGCAGCACCCGGACAGGGGGCGACTACACCTTC.

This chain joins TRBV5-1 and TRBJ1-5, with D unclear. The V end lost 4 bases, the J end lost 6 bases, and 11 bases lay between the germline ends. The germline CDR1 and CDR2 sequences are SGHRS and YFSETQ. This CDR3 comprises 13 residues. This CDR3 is CASSPTYGQPQHF. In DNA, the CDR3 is TGCGCCAGCAGCCCGACATATGGTCAGCCCCAGCATTTT.